The 20 T cell receptor beta chains below were found in one sample sequenced in a study of metastatic and nonmetastatic thyroid tumors (TCRdb year 2020). Before undergoing thyroid surgery, none of the patients had been given any kind of treatment. The receptor library was made with PCR. The data were produced on an Illumina HiSeq 4000. TCRdb trimmed the raw reads at Q25, called clones with MiXCR and kept productive beta chains. This sample comprises about 19,000 clones, about 15% of them detected only once. The ten largest clones add up to approximately 17% of the sample. Material: blood. These receptors were collected from a male donor with papillary thyroid cancer or a benign thyroid nodule (not recorded which). Some clones in this sample may be carry-over from other donors' samples.

This clone was observed many times. The V and J genes are TRBV7-8 and TRBJ1-5; no firm D call. Germline CDR1 reads SGHVS; CDR2 reads FQNEAQ. The V and J ends lost 7 bases and 2 bases respectively, with 12 bases between them. CDR3 length: 14 amino acids. CDR3: CASTLGGGNQPQHF. The CDR3 nucleotides read TGTGCCAGCACCTTGGGTGGAGGCAATCAGCCCCAGCATTTT. The variable domain in full, with the rest retrieved from reference TRBV7-8 and TRBJ1-5, is GAGVSQSPRYKVAKRGQDVALRCDPISGHVSLFWYQQALGQGPEFLTYFQNEAQLDKSGLPSDRFFAERPEGSVSTLKIQRTQQEDSAVYLCASTLGGGNQPQHFGDGTRLSIL.

The sample holds many counts of this clone. The genes are TRBV2 and TRBJ2-3; 7 bases match TRBD1. Trimming removed 7 bases from V and 9 bases from J; junction bases left unmatched: 13. There are 14 residues in the CDR3. Germline V gene sequence: CDR1 SNHLY, CDR2 FYNNEI. CDR3 bases: TGTGCCAGCAACTCCGTATCTCAGGGGGACACGCAGTATTTT. This encodes CASNSVSQGDTQYF.

This clone was counted ten times or more. This rearrangement joins TRBV4-3 to TRBJ1-1; 7 bases fit TRBD1. The germline gives CDR1 LGHNA, CDR2 YSLEER. This CDR3 spans 16 amino acids. V lost 0 bases to trimming and J lost 10 bases; unmatched junction nucleotides: 14. The CDR3 nucleotides are TGCGCCAGCAGCCAAGATATAGGACAGGTCAAGGCGGGAGCTTTCTTT. Its protein product is CASSQDIGQVKAGAFF.

The V and J genes are TRBV20-1 and TRBJ2-6; the match to TRBD2 covers 8 bases. V dropped 7 bases and J dropped 9; count of bases not matched to a gene: 17. The CDR3 is 16 residues long. Germline V gives CDR1 DFQATT, CDR2 SNEGSKA (reference sequence). CDR3 protein: CSGSGTQDSGFNVLTF. CDR3 DNA: TGCAGTGGTAGCGGGACGCAGGATTCTGGGTTCAACGTCCTGACTTTC.

This clone occurred a few times. The chain joins TRBV28 to TRBJ1-6; D is perhaps TRBD1 (5 bases). From germline, CDR1 is MDHEN and CDR2 SYDVKM. The CDR3 extends over 12 amino acids. V lost 3 bases and J 10 bases, leaving 7 bases between the germline ends. In DNA form, the CDR3 reads TGTGCCAGCAGTTTCGGGACCTCACCCCTCCACTTT. The encoded protein is CASSFGTSPLHF.

The table lists this clone with many counts. CDR3 coding DNA: TGTGCCAGCAGTTTTCGGCAGGGGGTGGCCGAGCAGTACTTC. Its protein is CASSFRQGVAEQYF. V is TRBV28 and J is TRBJ2-7; TRBD1 aligns across 7 bases. The CDR3 is made up of 14 amino acids. The V gene end was trimmed by 3 bases and the J gene end by 6 bases; junction bases not matched to a gene: 8. CDR1 and CDR2 from the germline V gene are MDHEN and SYDVKM.

The chain carries TRBV7-2 and TRBJ2-7; maybe TRBD1 (6 bases). There are 12 residues in the CDR3. V was clipped by 3 bases and J by 4 bases, with 7 bases between them. The germline CDR1 and CDR2 sequences are SGHTA and FQGNSA. CDR3 loop: CASSLTGYEQYF. CDR3 in DNA: TGTGCCAGCAGCTTGACAGGATACGAGCAGTACTTC.

This clone was seen many times. The chain links TRBV24-1 to TRBJ2-5; perhaps TRBD1 as D (6 bases). CDR1 is KGHDR and CDR2 is SFDVKD in the germline V gene. V gave up 3 bases and J gave up 5 bases, with 15 bases separating them. This CDR3 has 15 residues. The CDR3 reads CATSDGTTMLETQYF. The CDR3 nucleotides are TGTGCCACCAGTGATGGGACAACCATGTTGGAGACCCAGTACTTC.

By its share, this clone is medium-sized. The CDR3 loop reads CAWRLESNTGELFF. The CDR3 DNA reads TGTGCCTGGAGACTTGAGTCGAACACCGGGGAGCTGTTTTTT. This chain joins TRBV30 and TRBJ2-2, with no clear D. The CDR3 consists of 14 residues. The germline V gene encodes CDR1 GTSNPN and CDR2 SVGIG (reference sequence). The germline V and J ends were trimmed by 3 bases and 0 bases, with 8 bases remaining between them.

In its sample, this clone was seen many times. The chain carries TRBV6-2 or TRBV6-3 and TRBJ2-3, with 8 bases identical to TRBD1. J lost 5 bases, V lost 4 bases, and 11 bases had no gene match. The CDR3 runs to 16 residues. CDR1 MNHEY and CDR2 SVGEGT come from the germline V gene. The CDR3 sequence is CASSSPRDRLQDTQYF. The CDR3 nucleotides are TGTGCCAGCAGTTCCCCCCGGGACAGGCTCCAAGATACGCAGTATTTT.

The V call is TRBV11-2, the J call TRBJ2-7; D call uncertain. CDR1 and CDR2 from the germline V gene are SGHAT and FQNNGV. The CDR3 is made up of 15 amino acids. The V end was cut by 0 bases, the J end by 0 bases, with 9 bases between. The CDR3 DNA sequence: TGTGCCAGCAGCTTAGAATGGCAGGCCTCCTACGAGCAGTACTTC. Its translation: CASSLEWQASYEQYF.

The V gene is TRBV20-1, the J gene TRBJ1-1; D remains unclear. The V and J ends lost 3 bases and 0 bases respectively, with 11 bases between them. The CDR3 is 14 amino acids. Germline loops: CDR1 DFQATT, CDR2 SNEGSKA (reference sequence). The chain's CDR3 is CSASWSSLNTEAFF. In nucleotides, the CDR3 is TGCAGTGCTAGTTGGAGTTCCCTGAACACTGAAGCTTTCTTT.

This clone showed up many times. The chain carries TRBV10-3 and TRBJ2-3; 8 nucleotides agree with TRBD2. Trimming at V came to 7 bases and at J to 2 bases, leaving 8 bases not matched to a gene. This CDR3 region has 15 residues. Germline CDR1 reads ENHRY; CDR2 reads SYGVKD. CDR3 protein: CAITTSGKSTDTQYF. In DNA form, the CDR3 reads TGTGCCATCACAACTAGCGGAAAGTCCACAGATACGCAGTATTTT.

This clone has ten or more counts. The rearrangement links TRBV6-5 to TRBJ1-5; D might be TRBD1 (6 bases). V gave up 2 bases and J gave up 2 bases, with 22 bases separating them. Germline V gives CDR1 MNHEY, CDR2 SVGAGI. The CDR3 covers 19 residues. The CDR3 coding sequence is TGTGCCAGCAGTTACCCAACAGGGAAGATTACATTGGGCAATCAGCCCCAGCATTTT. This translates into CASSYPTGKITLGNQPQHF.

This clone was recorded many times. The chain employs TRBV27 and TRBJ1-1; a possible D gene is TRBD1 (6 bases). The V gene's germline CDR1 is MNHEY and CDR2 SMNVEV (reference sequence). This CDR3 has 16 residues. V lost 6 bases to trimming and J lost 1 base, with 18 bases between them. This chain's CDR3 is CASRSPNRVTNTEAFF. In nucleotides, the CDR3 is TGTGCCAGCAGGTCGCCAAACAGGGTAACGAACACTGAAGCTTTCTTT.

By share, this clone ranks as medium-sized. The V call is TRBV5-8, the J call TRBJ2-7; D gene ambiguous. Germline V gene data show CDR1 as SGHTS and CDR2 as YDEGEE. The germline V and J ends were trimmed by 2 bases and 3 bases, with 9 bases remaining between them. The CDR3 runs 13 residues. The CDR3 DNA is TGTGCCAGCAGCTTAATATCCCACTACGAGCAGTACTTC. Protein product: CASSLISHYEQYF.

This clone was observed at least ten times. The genes are TRBV24-1 and TRBJ2-3; a weak D match, TRBD1 (5 bases). Germline V gives CDR1 KGHDR, CDR2 SFDVKD. The V end was cut by 4 bases, the J end by 10 bases, with 17 bases between. The CDR3 is made up of 14 amino acids. CDR3 DNA sequence: TGTGCCACCAGTGAGGGCAGGGCATCGAAGCCGCAGTATTTT. Encoded protein: CATSEGRASKPQYF.

This clone has a handful of counts. V and J are TRBV10-2 and TRBJ2-7, with unresolved D. Trimming removed 5 bases at V and 6 bases at J, with 8 bases between. CDR3 length equals 11 residues. The germline V gene has CDR1 WSHSY and CDR2 SAAADI. In nucleotides, the CDR3 is TGCGCCAGCAGTTACCACCCCGAGCAGTACTTC. Amino acids: CASSYHPEQYF.

This clone has ten or more counts. The chain is built from TRBV7-9 and TRBJ1-1; TRBD1 matches at 10 bases. The germline CDR1 and CDR2 sequences are SEHNR and FQNEAQ (reference sequence). The CDR3 totals 13 residues. The ends lost 3 bases at V and 11 bases at J; junction bases unmatched: 6. In nucleotides, the CDR3 is TGTGCCAGCAGCTTCGTGACAGGGGGCTCGGCTTTCTTT. As protein: CASSFVTGGSAFF.

At least ten counts were recorded for this clone. The chain combines TRBV19 with TRBJ1-2, with D possibly being TRBD1 (6 bases). Per germline, CDR1 LNHDA and CDR2 SQIVND (reference sequence). The CDR3 loop spans 12 amino acids. V was clipped by 4 bases and J by 7 bases, with 10 bases between them. The chain's CDR3 is CASSTRQAGYTF. The CDR3 DNA reads TGTGCCAGTAGTACCCGACAGGCTGGCTACACCTTC.